One and the same sample provided the 9 T cell receptor beta chains below, sequenced in a study of identifying expanded T cells in peripheral blood. Using immunoSEQ multiplex PCR, the repertoire was profiled, and TCRdb retains in-frame clones only, with some absent. The sample has 75,000 to 90,000 clones, over 85% seen once. Sequencing was carried out using blood. These receptors were collected from a person aged 18 to 69 in good health.

V gene TRBV27 combines with J gene TRBJ1-1; 7 positions match TRBD1. Germline V lookup: CDR1 MNHEY, CDR2 SMNVEV (reference sequence). The CDR3 is 12 amino acids. V shed 6 bases, J shed 5 bases, and the junction held 3 bases outside the gene matches. The CDR3 is CASRETGTEAFF. The CDR3 nucleotides read TGTGCCAGCAGGGAGACAGGGACTGAAGCTTTCTTT.

The V and J genes are TRBV6-6 and TRBJ2-7, with 9 bases matching TRBD2. The V and J ends lost 0 bases and 7 bases, in that order; junction bases with no gene match: 7. The CDR3 covers 15 residues. Germline values: CDR1 MNHNY, CDR2 SVGAGI (reference sequence). In nucleotides, the CDR3 is TGTGCCAGCAGTTACTCGGCGGGGGGGCCGTATGAGCAGTACTTC. Translated: CASSYSAGGPYEQYF.

The chain carries TRBV2 and TRBJ1-5, with D tentatively TRBD1 (6 bases). Per germline, CDR1 SNHLY and CDR2 FYNNEI. With 8 bases removed from V and 6 bases from J, the gap between germline ends came to 17 bases. This CDR3 is built from 14 residues. CDR3 sequence reads: CASGPGHSSQPQHF. The CDR3 coding sequence is TGTGCCAGCGGCCCGGGACACAGTAGTCAGCCCCAGCATTTT. The variable domain in full, completed from reference TRBV2 and TRBJ1-5, reads EPEVTQTPSHQVTQMGQEVILRCVPISNHLYFYWYRQILGQKVEFLVSFYNNEISEKSEIFDDQFSVERPDGSNFTLKIRSTKLEDSAMYFCASGPGHSSQPQHFGDGTRLSIL.

The genes are TRBV12-5 and TRBJ1-4, with D maybe TRBD1 (6 bases). Germline CDR1 is LGHNT and CDR2 is FRNRAP. This CDR3 has 15 residues. The CDR3 spells CARSWGQGTNEKLFF. Written as DNA, the CDR3 is TGTGCCAGAAGTTGGGGGCAAGGAACTAATGAAAAACTGTTTTTT.

This clone occurred once. V and J are TRBV6-4 and TRBJ2-1; TRBD2 matches at 14 bases. This CDR3 spans 15 amino acids. Germline CDR1 is MRHNA and CDR2 is SNTAGT. Trimming cost V 3 bases and J 6 bases; bases outside gene matches: 1. The CDR3 DNA reads TGTGCCAGCAGTGAAGGGACTAGCGGGAGCAATGAGCAGTTCTTC. Encoded protein: CASSEGTSGSNEQFF.

The rearrangement links TRBV7-9 to TRBJ1-1; D is unresolved. The CDR3 is made up of 14 amino acids. CDR1 is SEHNR and CDR2 is FQNEAQ in the germline V gene (reference sequence). V lost 5 bases and J lost 1, with 11 bases in between. For the CDR3, the DNA is TGTGCCAGCAGCCAGACCGGCAGGAACACTGAAGCTTTCTTT. It translates to CASSQTGRNTEAFF.

This chain links TRBV19 with TRBJ1-1; the D gene is possibly TRBD1 (5 bases). Trimming took off 8 bases at V and 5 bases at J, with 15 bases between the two ends. This CDR3 has 13 amino acids. The germline gives CDR1 LNHDA, CDR2 SQIVND (reference sequence). The CDR3 nucleotides are TGTGCCAGTCTCTCTACAGGCGGTACTGAAGCTTTCTTT. Amino acid sequence: CASLSTGGTEAFF.

Only a few counts were recorded for this clone. J is TRBJ1-3 and V is TRBV30; weak D call: TRBD1 (5 bases). Between the trimmed V and J ends, which lost 4 bases and 4 bases, there was a span of 8 bases. CDR1 and CDR2 from the germline V gene are GTSNPN and SVGIG (reference sequence). This CDR3 has 12 amino acids. The CDR3 region is CAWKKGGNTIYF. CDR3 nucleotides: TGTGCCTGGAAAAAGGGGGGAAACACCATATATTTT.

CDR3 sequence reads: CASSPPAGYNEQFF. CDR3 nucleotide sequence: TGTGCCAGCAGCCCCCCGGCAGGTTACAATGAGCAGTTCTTC. The V and J genes are TRBV7-2 and TRBJ2-1, with D hard to call. Trimming removed 5 bases from V and 4 bases from J, with 12 bases in between. The germline CDR1 and CDR2 sequences are SGHTA and FQGNSA. This CDR3 is 14 amino acids long.